The next 26 T cell receptor beta chains were all read from a single sample in a study of vaccination effects on CD4 cells after COVID-19. These receptors' targets are unknown. Libraries were prepared by immunoSEQ multiplex PCR; TCRdb keeps only in-frame clonotypes and omits some of them. The sample contains more than 40,000 clones, 77% of which appear only once. Sequencing was preceded by expansion of antigen-specific CD4+ T cells with viral peptide pools in the ViraFEST assay. CD4+ T cell isolation took place after nine to eleven days of culture. Previously uninfected by SARS-CoV-2, the vaccine recipients also showed negative nucleocapsid antibodies. Sequencing used CD4+ T cells from PBMCs cultured with HCoV-NL63 spike peptides, obtained before COVID-19 vaccination. Every receptor here comes from a human donor who received a COVID-19 vaccine.

In DNA, the CDR3 is TGTGCCACCAGTGACCGAATGGACTACACAGATACGCAGTATTTT. It is translated as CATSDRMDYTDTQYF. The chain combines TRBV24-1 with TRBJ2-3, with D possibly being TRBD2 (6 bases). From germline, CDR1 is KGHDR and CDR2 SFDVKD. The CDR3 covers 15 residues. V shed 4 bases and J shed 2 bases, with 12 bases lying between them.

This clone showed up just a few times. This chain connects TRBV18 to TRBJ2-2; no firm D call. With 0 bases removed from V and 2 bases from J, the gap between germline ends came to 7 bases. The CDR3 runs to 15 residues. CDR1 and CDR2 (germline): KGHSH, LQKENI. As DNA, the CDR3 is TGTGCCAGCTCACCACCGGTATCCAACACCGGGGAGCTGTTTTTT. Translating it yields CASSPPVSNTGELFF.

This chain connects TRBV5-6 to TRBJ2-3; D not resolved. CDR3 length: 15 amino acids. Germline V lookup: CDR1 SGHDT, CDR2 YYEEEE. The V end was cut by 2 bases, the J end by 2 bases, with 12 bases between. CDR3 DNA sequence: TGTGCCAGCAGCTTCGGGCACCTTTTCACAGATACGCAGTATTTT. Its protein product is CASSFGHLFTDTQYF.

The chain has TRBV6-5 and TRBJ2-1, with 7 bases fitting TRBD1. V shed 4 bases, J shed 0 bases, and the junction held 6 bases outside the gene matches. This CDR3 contains 16 residues. CDR1 and CDR2 from the germline V gene are MNHEY and SVGAGI. The CDR3 loop is CASSSTGSSSYNEQFF. In nucleotides, the CDR3 is TGTGCCAGCAGTTCGACAGGGTCTAGCTCCTACAATGAGCAGTTCTTC.

This clone was found a few times. This sequence joins TRBV5-4 and TRBJ1-2, with 7 bases lining up with TRBD1. V was pared by 3 bases and J by 8 bases, with 10 bases of the junction left unmatched. CDR1 is SGHNT, CDR2 YYREEE, per germline (reference sequence). This CDR3 spans 14 amino acids. CDR3 nucleotides: TGTGCCAGCAGCTACCTTTACAGGGGAGGCGGCTACACCTTC. It yields the protein CASSYLYRGGGYTF.

V and J are TRBV30 and TRBJ1-2; D is uncertain. Trimming took off 2 bases at V and 5 bases at J, with 12 bases between the two ends. The germline V gene encodes CDR1 GTSNPN and CDR2 SVGIG (reference sequence). The CDR3 runs to 13 residues. The CDR3 sequence: CAWSISSLYGYTF. CDR3 sequence (DNA): TGTGCCTGGAGTATATCTTCTCTATATGGCTACACCTTC.

The V and J genes are TRBV2 and TRBJ1-6; the match to TRBD1 covers 9 bases. The trim removed 6 bases at V and 7 bases at J, leaving 7 bases unmatched. The CDR3 is made up of 15 amino acids. From germline, CDR1 is SNHLY and CDR2 FYNNEI. CDR3 nucleotide sequence: TGTGCCAGCAGCCAGGACAGGGGAGAAAATTCACCCCTCCACTTT. Amino acid sequence: CASSQDRGENSPLHF.

The chain carries TRBV6-5 and TRBJ1-3; the D gene is possibly TRBD1 (6 bases). This CDR3 has 15 amino acids. Trimming removed 6 bases from V and 2 bases from J, with 14 bases in between. CDR1 and CDR2 (germline): MNHEY, SVGAGI. The CDR3 sequence: CASSRQVSAGNTIYF. The CDR3 region has the DNA TGTGCCAGCAGCCGACAGGTCTCGGCTGGAAACACCATATATTTT.

The chain uses TRBV18 and TRBJ1-2; 7 nucleotides line up with TRBD1. The V and J ends lost 0 bases and 6 bases, in that order; junction bases with no gene match: 7. Germline lookup yields CDR1 KGHSH and CDR2 LQKENI. The CDR3 is 15 amino acids. CDR3 DNA sequence: TGTGCCAGCTCACCACCGGTCAGGGGGACGAATGGCTACACCTTC. This translates into CASSPPVRGTNGYTF.

This clone has only a few counts. The rearrangement joins TRBV24-1 to TRBJ2-2; D call uncertain. The CDR3 length is 14 residues. V was pared by 9 bases and J by 2 bases, with 12 bases between. Germline CDR1 is KGHDR and CDR2 is SFDVKD. CDR3 in amino acids: CATQAPGNTGELFF. CDR3 coding DNA: TGTGCCACCCAGGCGCCGGGTAACACCGGGGAGCTGTTTTTT.

For the CDR3, the DNA is TGCAGCGTTGATGTGGGGAAGAGCTCCTACAATGAGCAGTTCTTC. Its translation is CSVDVGKSSYNEQFF. This chain connects TRBV29-1 to TRBJ2-1; unclear D gene. Germline V gene lookup returns CDR1 SQVTM and CDR2 ANQGSEA. The CDR3 loop spans 15 amino acids. Trimming removed 3 bases at V and 0 bases at J, with 12 bases between.

The chain uses TRBV2 and TRBJ1-5; 7 positions agree with TRBD1. The CDR3 extends over 15 amino acids. Germline lookup yields CDR1 SNHLY and CDR2 FYNNEI. The V and J ends lost 5 bases and 2 bases, in that order; junction bases with no gene match: 6. DNA for the CDR3: TGTGCCAGCAGTTTGACAGGGAACGGCAATCAGCCCCAGCATTTT. This translates into CASSLTGNGNQPQHF. Together with reference TRBV2 and TRBJ1-5, the CDR3 gives the full variable domain: EPEVTQTPSHQVTQMGQEVILRCVPISNHLYFYWYRQILGQKVEFLVSFYNNEISEKSEIFDDQFSVERPDGSNFTLKIRSTKLEDSAMYFCASSLTGNGNQPQHFGDGTRLSIL.

The J gene is TRBJ2-1, the V gene TRBV5-1; the D is unclear. This CDR3 contains 14 residues. Per germline, CDR1 SGHRS and CDR2 YFSETQ. V was trimmed by 1 base and J by 4 bases, leaving 9 bases between them. This CDR3 is CASSLSGFYNEQFF. In DNA, the CDR3 is TGCGCCAGCAGCTTGTCTGGATTTTACAATGAGCAGTTCTTC.

The gene calls are TRBV6-5 and TRBJ2-1; 7 bases align to TRBD1. J gave up 6 bases and V 6 bases, and 5 bases lay outside the gene matches. CDR3 length: 13 residues. Germline V gene lookup returns CDR1 MNHEY and CDR2 SVGAGI. The CDR3 DNA is TGTGCCAGCAGACGACAGGGAAGCAATGAGCAGTTCTTC. Translated: CASRRQGSNEQFF.

The gene calls are TRBV11-2 and TRBJ2-5; 13 bases match TRBD2. This CDR3 region has 16 residues. V was clipped by 8 bases and J by 4 bases; unmatched bases: 10. The germline V gene has CDR1 SGHAT and CDR2 FQNNGV. CDR3 protein: CASGLAGAEGLETQYF. The DNA of the CDR3 is TGTGCCAGCGGACTAGCGGGGGCAGAAGGGTTAGAGACCCAGTACTTC.

The V gene is TRBV4-1, the J gene TRBJ1-6; TRBD1 is a possible D gene (6 bases). Germline V CDR1 and CDR2: MGHRA, YSYEKL. The germline V and J ends were trimmed by 0 bases and 9 bases, with 12 bases remaining between them. The CDR3 sequence is 15 residues long. CDR3 sequence (DNA): TGCGCCAGCAGCCAAGAGGGGGCAGGGAGTTCACCCCTCCACTTT. Its translation: CASSQEGAGSSPLHF.

This clone has just one count. This chain joins TRBV12-3 or TRBV12-4 and TRBJ1-2; the D is unclear. CDR3 length: 12 residues. V was shortened by 5 bases and J by 6 bases, with 10 bases between the two germline ends. The CDR3 DNA is TGTGCCAGCAGTCGAAGACGGGATGGCTACACCTTC. It is translated as CASSRRRDGYTF.

The chain uses TRBV18 and TRBJ1-4; the D gene is possibly TRBD1 (6 bases). The CDR3 extends over 13 amino acids. Germline V gene data show CDR1 as KGHSH and CDR2 as LQKENI. V was cut by 3 bases and J by 7 bases, with 9 bases left in between. The CDR3 coding sequence is TGTGCCAGCTCACCTCGGGACACTGAAAAACTGTTTTTT. As protein: CASSPRDTEKLFF.

The chain recombines TRBV5-1 with TRBJ2-2; TRBD1 might be the D (6 bases). V dropped 2 bases and J dropped 0 bases, with 11 bases sitting between them. CDR1 SGHRS and CDR2 YFSETQ come from the germline V gene. The CDR3 spans 16 residues. The CDR3 reads CASSFLGQPNTGELFF. The CDR3 DNA is TGCGCCAGCAGCTTCTTGGGACAACCGAACACCGGGGAGCTGTTTTTT. Complete variable domain (other parts from reference TRBV5-1 and TRBJ2-2): KAGVTQTPRYLIKTRGQQVTLSCSPISGHRSVSWYQQTPGQGLQFLFEYFSETQRNKGNFPGRFSGRQFSNSRSEMNVSTLELGDSALYLCASSFLGQPNTGELFFGEGSRLTVL.

V usage is TRBV18 and J usage is TRBJ1-1, with 9 positions matching TRBD1. The germline V gene has CDR1 KGHSH and CDR2 LQKENI. V lost 6 bases to trimming and J lost 4 bases; unmatched junction nucleotides: 9. CDR3 length equals 15 residues. This CDR3 is CASSAGQGQGTEAFF. Written as DNA, the CDR3 is TGTGCCAGCTCGGCGGGACAGGGACAGGGCACTGAAGCTTTCTTT.

This clone was detected only once. This chain uses TRBV19 with TRBJ2-3, with D unresolved. The germline V gene has CDR1 LNHDA and CDR2 SQIVND (reference sequence). The CDR3 loop spans 12 amino acids. The germline V and J ends were trimmed by 5 bases and 3 bases, with 6 bases remaining between them. This CDR3 reads CASSLDTDTQYF. In DNA form, the CDR3 reads TGTGCCAGTAGTTTGGATACAGATACGCAGTATTTT.

The chain joins TRBV28 to TRBJ1-1; TRBD1 aligns across 8 bases. With 2 bases clipped from V and 5 bases from J, the junction kept 1 base outside the gene matches. Germline loops: CDR1 MDHEN, CDR2 SYDVKM. This CDR3 is built from 13 residues. The CDR3 is CASSLNRGTEAFF. In DNA form, the CDR3 reads TGTGCCAGCAGTTTAAACAGGGGGACTGAAGCTTTCTTT.

CDR3 DNA sequence: TGTGCCAGCAGCCAGGGGGACACTGAAGAGACCCAGTACTTC. The encoded protein is CASSQGDTEETQYF. J is TRBJ2-5 and V is TRBV4-2; TRBD1 might be the D (6 bases). V dropped 3 bases and J dropped 3 bases, with 11 bases sitting between them. Per germline, CDR1 LGHNA and CDR2 YNFKEQ. There are 14 residues in the CDR3.

The chain employs TRBV11-2 and TRBJ2-1; 11 bases are shared with TRBD1. The ends lost 6 bases at V and 6 bases at J; junction bases unmatched: 4. This CDR3 region has 14 residues. Germline assignment: CDR1 SGHAT and CDR2 FQNNGV. CDR3 DNA: TGTGCCAGCAGAGCCGGGACAGGGGGCAATGAGCAGTTCTTC. Translation gives CASRAGTGGNEQFF. The full variable domain, in which reference TRBV11-2 and TRBJ2-1 provide the parts outside the CDR3, is EAGVAQSPRYKIIEKRQSVAFWCNPISGHATLYWYQQILGQGPKLLIQFQNNGVVDDSQLPKDRFSAERLKGVDSTLKIQPAKLEDSAVYLCASRAGTGGNEQFFGPGTRLTVL.

This sequence joins TRBV30 and TRBJ1-2, with D hard to call. In germline, CDR1 is GTSNPN, CDR2 SVGIG (reference sequence). V was trimmed by 4 bases and J by 1 base, leaving 10 bases between them. The CDR3 contains 13 residues. The CDR3 loop reads CAWTVLHNYGYTF. The CDR3 region has the DNA TGTGCCTGGACTGTACTTCATAACTATGGCTACACCTTC.

CDR3 amino acids: CASSAGQGRGEAFF. The CDR3 nucleotides are TGCGCCAGCAGCGCCGGACAGGGTCGAGGCGAAGCTTTCTTT. The chain carries TRBV5-1 and TRBJ1-1; 8 bases match TRBD1. Looked up from germline, CDR1 is SGHRS and CDR2 is YFSETQ. Trimming cost V 4 bases and J 8 bases; bases outside gene matches: 10. The CDR3 is 14 amino acids. Full variable domain (missing parts from reference TRBV5-1 and TRBJ1-1): KAGVTQTPRYLIKTRGQQVTLSCSPISGHRSVSWYQQTPGQGLQFLFEYFSETQRNKGNFPGRFSGRQFSNSRSEMNVSTLELGDSALYLCASSAGQGRGEAFFGQGTRLTVV.